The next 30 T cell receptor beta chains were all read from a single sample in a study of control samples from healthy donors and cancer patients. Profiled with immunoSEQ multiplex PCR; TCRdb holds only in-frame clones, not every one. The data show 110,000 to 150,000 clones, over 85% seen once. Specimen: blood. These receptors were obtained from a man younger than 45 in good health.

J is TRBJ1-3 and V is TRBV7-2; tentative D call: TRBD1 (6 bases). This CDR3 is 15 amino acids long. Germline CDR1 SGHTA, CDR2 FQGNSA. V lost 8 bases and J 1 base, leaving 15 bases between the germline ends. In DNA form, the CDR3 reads TGTGCCAGCGGCCTCACTACAGGGTCTGGAAACACCATATATTTT. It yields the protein CASGLTTGSGNTIYF.

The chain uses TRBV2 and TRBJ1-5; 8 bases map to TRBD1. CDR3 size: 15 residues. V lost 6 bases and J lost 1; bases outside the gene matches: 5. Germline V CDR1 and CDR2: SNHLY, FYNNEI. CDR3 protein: CASRGQGISNQPQHF. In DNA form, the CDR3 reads TGTGCCAGCAGAGGACAGGGCATAAGCAATCAGCCCCAGCATTTT.

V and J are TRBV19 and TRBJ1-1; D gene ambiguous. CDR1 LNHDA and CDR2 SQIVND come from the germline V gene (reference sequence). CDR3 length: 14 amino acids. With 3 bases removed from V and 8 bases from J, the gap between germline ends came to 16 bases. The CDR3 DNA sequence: TGTGCCAGTAGTATTCTGGGGTGGTCGGAGGAAGCTTTCTTT. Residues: CASSILGWSEEAFF.

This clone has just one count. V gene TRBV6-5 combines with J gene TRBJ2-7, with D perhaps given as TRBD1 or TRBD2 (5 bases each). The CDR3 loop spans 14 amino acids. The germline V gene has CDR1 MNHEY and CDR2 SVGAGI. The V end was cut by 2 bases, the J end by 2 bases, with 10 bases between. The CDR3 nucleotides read TGTGCCAGCAGTTACCGGGACGGGGCCTACGAGCAGTACTTC. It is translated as CASSYRDGAYEQYF.

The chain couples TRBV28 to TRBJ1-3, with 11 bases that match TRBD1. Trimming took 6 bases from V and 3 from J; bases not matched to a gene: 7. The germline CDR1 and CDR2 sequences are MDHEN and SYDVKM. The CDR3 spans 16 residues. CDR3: CASSPGQGAFGNTIYF. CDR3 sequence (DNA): TGTGCCAGCAGCCCTGGACAGGGGGCATTTGGAAACACCATATATTTT.

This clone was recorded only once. The CDR3 here is CASSRLAGTSSGELFF. The DNA of the CDR3 is TGTGCCAGCAGTCGACTAGCGGGGACCTCCTCCGGGGAGCTGTTTTTT. This chain uses TRBV3-1 (or the pseudogene TRBV3-2) with TRBJ2-2; 11 bases line up with TRBD2. CDR1 is LGHDT, CDR2 YNNKEL, per germline (reference sequence). Trimming cost V 6 bases and J 6 bases; bases outside gene matches: 9. CDR3 length: 16 amino acids.

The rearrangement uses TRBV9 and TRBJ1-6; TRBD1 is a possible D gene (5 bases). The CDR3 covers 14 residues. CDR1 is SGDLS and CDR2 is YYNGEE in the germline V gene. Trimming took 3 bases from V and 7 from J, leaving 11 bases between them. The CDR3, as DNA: TGTGCCAGCAGCGCCAAGTGGGGCAATTCACCCCTCCACTTT. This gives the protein CASSAKWGNSPLHF.

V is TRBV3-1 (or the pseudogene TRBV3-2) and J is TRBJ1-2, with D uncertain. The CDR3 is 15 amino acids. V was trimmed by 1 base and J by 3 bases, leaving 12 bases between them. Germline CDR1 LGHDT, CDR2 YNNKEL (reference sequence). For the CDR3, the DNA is TGTGCCAGCAGCCAAGTCGCGGGAGTCGACTATGGCTACACCTTC. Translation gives CASSQVAGVDYGYTF.

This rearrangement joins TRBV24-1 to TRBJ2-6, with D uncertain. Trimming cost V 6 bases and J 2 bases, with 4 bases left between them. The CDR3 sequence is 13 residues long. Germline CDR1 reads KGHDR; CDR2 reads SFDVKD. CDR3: CATSITGANVLTF. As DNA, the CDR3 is TGTGCCACCAGTATCACTGGGGCCAACGTCCTGACTTTC.

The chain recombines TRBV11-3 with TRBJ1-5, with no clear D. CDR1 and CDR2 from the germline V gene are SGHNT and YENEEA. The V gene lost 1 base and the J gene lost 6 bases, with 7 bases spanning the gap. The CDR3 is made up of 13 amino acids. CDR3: CASSLGDSQPQHF. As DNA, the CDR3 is TGTGCCAGCAGCTTAGGGGATTCTCAGCCCCAGCATTTT.

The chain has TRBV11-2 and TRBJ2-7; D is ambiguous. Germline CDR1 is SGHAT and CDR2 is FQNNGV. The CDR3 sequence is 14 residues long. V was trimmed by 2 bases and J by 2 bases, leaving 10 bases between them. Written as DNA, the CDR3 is TGTGCCAGCAGCTTATCCGGATCAACCTACGAGCAGTACTTC. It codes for CASSLSGSTYEQYF.

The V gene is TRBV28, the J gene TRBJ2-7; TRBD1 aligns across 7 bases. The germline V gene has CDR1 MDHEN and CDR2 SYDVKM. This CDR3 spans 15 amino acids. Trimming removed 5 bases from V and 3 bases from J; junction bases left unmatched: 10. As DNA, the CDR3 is TGTGCCAGCAGTCCCAGGGACAGAGATTACTACGAGCAGTACTTC. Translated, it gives CASSPRDRDYYEQYF.

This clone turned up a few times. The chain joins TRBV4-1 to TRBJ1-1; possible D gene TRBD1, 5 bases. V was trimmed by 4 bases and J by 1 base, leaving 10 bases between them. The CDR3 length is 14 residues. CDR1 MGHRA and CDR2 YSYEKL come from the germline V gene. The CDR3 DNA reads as TGCGCCAGCAGCCGAGGGGACGGGAACACTGAAGCTTTCTTT. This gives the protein CASSRGDGNTEAFF.

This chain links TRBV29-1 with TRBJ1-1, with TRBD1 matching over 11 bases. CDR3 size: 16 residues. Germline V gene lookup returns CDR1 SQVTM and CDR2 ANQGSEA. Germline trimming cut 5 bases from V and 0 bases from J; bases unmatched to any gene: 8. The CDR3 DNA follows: TGCAGCGTTTTCGGACAGGGGGCTACGGTGAACACTGAAGCTTTCTTT. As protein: CSVFGQGATVNTEAFF.

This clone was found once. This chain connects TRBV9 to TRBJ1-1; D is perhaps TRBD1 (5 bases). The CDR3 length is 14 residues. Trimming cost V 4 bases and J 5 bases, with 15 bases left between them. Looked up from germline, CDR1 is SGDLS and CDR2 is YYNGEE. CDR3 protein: CASSTTGTDTEAFF. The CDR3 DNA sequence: TGTGCCAGCAGCACAACTGGGACGGATACTGAAGCTTTCTTT.

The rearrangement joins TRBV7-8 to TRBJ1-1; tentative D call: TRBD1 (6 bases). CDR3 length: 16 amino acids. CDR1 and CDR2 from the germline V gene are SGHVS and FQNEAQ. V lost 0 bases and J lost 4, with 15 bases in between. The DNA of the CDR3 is TGTGCCAGCAGCTTAGCCCCTAGAGGGGGGTCCACTGAAGCTTTCTTT. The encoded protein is CASSLAPRGGSTEAFF.

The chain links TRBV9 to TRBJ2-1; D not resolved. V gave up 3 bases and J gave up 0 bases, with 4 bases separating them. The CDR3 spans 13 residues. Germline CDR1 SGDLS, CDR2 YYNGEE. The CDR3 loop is CASSGVSYNEQFF. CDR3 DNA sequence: TGTGCCAGCAGCGGGGTCTCCTACAATGAGCAGTTCTTC.

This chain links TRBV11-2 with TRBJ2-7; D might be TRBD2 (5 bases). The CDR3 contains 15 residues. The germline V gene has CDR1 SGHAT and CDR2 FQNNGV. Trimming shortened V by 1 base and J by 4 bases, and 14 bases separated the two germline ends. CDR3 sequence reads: CASSLGASFIYEQYF. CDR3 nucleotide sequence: TGTGCCAGCAGCTTAGGGGCTAGCTTTATATACGAGCAGTACTTC.

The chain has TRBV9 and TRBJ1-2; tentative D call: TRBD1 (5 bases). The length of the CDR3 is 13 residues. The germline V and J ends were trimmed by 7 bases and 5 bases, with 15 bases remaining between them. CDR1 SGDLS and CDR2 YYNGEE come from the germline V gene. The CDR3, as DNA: TGTGCCAGCGCAGGGTGGGGTTGGTATGGCTACACCTTC. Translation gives CASAGWGWYGYTF.

The CDR3 loop is CASSSTGGSYTEAFF. The CDR3 DNA reads TGCGCCAGCAGCTCAACAGGGGGCAGCTACACTGAAGCTTTCTTT. This chain joins TRBV5-1 and TRBJ1-1; 9 bases are a match to TRBD1. The CDR3 length is 15 residues. CDR1 is SGHRS and CDR2 is YFSETQ in the germline V gene. Losses at the gene ends were 3 bases for V and 3 bases for J; bases not matched to a gene: 6. Drawing the rest from reference TRBV5-1 and TRBJ1-1, the complete variable domain is KAGVTQTPRYLIKTRGQQVTLSCSPISGHRSVSWYQQTPGQGLQFLFEYFSETQRNKGNFPGRFSGRQFSNSRSEMNVSTLELGDSALYLCASSSTGGSYTEAFFGQGTRLTVV.

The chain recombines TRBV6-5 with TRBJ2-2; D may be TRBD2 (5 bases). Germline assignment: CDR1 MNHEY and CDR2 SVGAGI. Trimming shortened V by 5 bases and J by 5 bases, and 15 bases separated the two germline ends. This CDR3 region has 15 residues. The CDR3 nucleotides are TGTGCCAGCAGTCCCTACCTAACGGGGACCGGGGAGCTGTTTTTT. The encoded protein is CASSPYLTGTGELFF.

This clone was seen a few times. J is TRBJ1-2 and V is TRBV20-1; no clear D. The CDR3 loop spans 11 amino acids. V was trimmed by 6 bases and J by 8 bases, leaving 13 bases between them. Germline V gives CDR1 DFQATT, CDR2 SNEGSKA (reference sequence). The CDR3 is CSARTLEGYTF. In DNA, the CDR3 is TGCAGTGCCCGGACCCTCGAAGGCTACACCTTC.

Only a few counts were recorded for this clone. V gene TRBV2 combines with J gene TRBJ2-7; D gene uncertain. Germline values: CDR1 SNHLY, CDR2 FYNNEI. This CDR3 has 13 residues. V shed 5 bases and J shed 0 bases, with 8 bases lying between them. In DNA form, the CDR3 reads TGTGCCAGCAGTCCGGGTTACTCCTACGAGCAGTACTTC. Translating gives CASSPGYSYEQYF.

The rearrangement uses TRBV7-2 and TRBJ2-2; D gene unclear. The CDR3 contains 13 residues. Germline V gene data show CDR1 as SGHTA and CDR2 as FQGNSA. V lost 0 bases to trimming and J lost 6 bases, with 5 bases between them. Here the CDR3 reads CASSLAAAGELFF. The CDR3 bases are TGTGCCAGCAGCTTAGCGGCGGCCGGGGAGCTGTTTTTT. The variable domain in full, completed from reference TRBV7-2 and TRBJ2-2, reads GAGVSQSPSNKVTEKGKDVELRCDPISGHTALYWYRQSLGQGLEFLIYFQGNSAPDKSGLPSDRFSAERTGGSVSTLTIQRTQQEDSAVYLCASSLAAAGELFFGEGSRLTVL.

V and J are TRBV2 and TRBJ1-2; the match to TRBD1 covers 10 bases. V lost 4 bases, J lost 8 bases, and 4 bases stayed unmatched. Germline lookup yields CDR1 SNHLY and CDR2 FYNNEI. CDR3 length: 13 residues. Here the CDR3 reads CASSATGGRGYTF. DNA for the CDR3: TGTGCCAGCAGTGCGACAGGGGGCCGAGGCTACACCTTC.

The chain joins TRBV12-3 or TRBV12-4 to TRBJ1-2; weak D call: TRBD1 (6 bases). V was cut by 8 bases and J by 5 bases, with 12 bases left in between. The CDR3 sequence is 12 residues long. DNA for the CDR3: TGTGCCAGCGGGGGCGCAAAGTATGGCTACACCTTC. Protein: CASGGAKYGYTF.

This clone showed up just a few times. As DNA, the CDR3 is TGTGCCAGCAGCTCGGGACAGACGAGCTCCTATAATTCACCCCTCCACTTT. Its protein product is CASSSGQTSSYNSPLHF. This chain connects TRBV5-4 to TRBJ1-6; 7 nucleotides agree with TRBD1. The CDR3 is 17 amino acids. J was trimmed by 0 bases and V by 3 bases; bases with no gene match: 6. Germline V gives CDR1 SGHNT, CDR2 YYREEE (reference sequence).

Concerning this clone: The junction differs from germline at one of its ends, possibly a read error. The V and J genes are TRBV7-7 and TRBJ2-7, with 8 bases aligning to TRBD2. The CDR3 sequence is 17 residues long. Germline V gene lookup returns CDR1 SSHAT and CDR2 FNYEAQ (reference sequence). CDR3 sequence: CASSLGGAGTSGGEQYF. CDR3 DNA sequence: TGTGCTAGCAGCTTGGGGGGAGCAGGGACTAGTGGTGGCGAGCAGTACTTC. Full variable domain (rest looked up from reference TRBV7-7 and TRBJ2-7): GAGVSQSPRYKVTKRGQDVTLRCDPISSHATLYWYQQALGQGPEFLTYFNYEAQPDKSGLPSDRFSAERPEGSISTLTIQRTEQRDSAMYRCASSLGGAGTSGGEQYFGPGTRLTVT.

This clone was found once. CDR3 coding DNA: TGTGCCTGGAGTGGACGCTTAGCATCCTACGAGCAGTACTTC. Its translation: CAWSGRLASYEQYF. The V gene is TRBV30, the J gene TRBJ2-7; D gene ambiguous. Germline V gives CDR1 GTSNPN, CDR2 SVGIG (reference sequence). The CDR3 is 14 residues long. Trimming removed 1 base from V and 1 base from J, with 11 bases in between.

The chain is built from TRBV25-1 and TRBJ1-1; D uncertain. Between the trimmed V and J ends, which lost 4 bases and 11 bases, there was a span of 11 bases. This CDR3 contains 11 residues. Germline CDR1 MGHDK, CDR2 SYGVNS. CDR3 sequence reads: CASSVSRRAFF. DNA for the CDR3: TGTGCCAGCAGTGTAAGTAGGAGGGCTTTCTTT.